A selection of T cell receptor beta chains follows, all from one sample in a study of response to subunit inactivated influenza vaccine. TCRdb analysed the RT-PCR reads with MiXCR anew, one entry per CDR3 protein. The sample lists almost 600,000 distinct CDR3 sequences; 14% were seen once. The sample in question was PBMCs from blood, obtained approximately 12 days after vaccination. Receptors originate from a man aged 50 or older who received an inactivated influenza vaccine. The CDR3 runs from the conserved cysteine through the conserved F or W. Each record gives: CDR3 DNA, CDR3 protein, CDR3 length, V gene, J gene, D gene, clone size. D genes are given only for firm matches. Clone size, where shown, is once, few, many, or a class for clones that have expanded.

cdr3_nt: TGTGCCAGCAGCTTGCGACTGGGACTAGCGGCCTACAATGAGCAGTTCTTC
cdr3_aa: CASSLRLGLAAYNEQFF
cdr3_length: 17
v_call: TRBV5-6
j_call: TRBJ2-1
d_call: TRBD2
clone_size: .

cdr3_nt: TGTGCCAGCAGTCGCAGGGGCTCCTATAATTCACCCCTCCACTTT
cdr3_aa: CASSRRGSYNSPLHF
cdr3_length: 15
v_call: TRBV5-5
j_call: TRBJ1-6
d_call: .
clone_size: few

cdr3_nt: TGCAGTGCTAGCGAGTCTTCAGTTTCCTACGAGCAGTACTTC
cdr3_aa: CSASESSVSYEQYF
cdr3_length: 14
v_call: TRBV20-1
j_call: TRBJ2-7
d_call: .
clone_size: few

cdr3_nt: TGTGCCACCAGGAGCGCAACAGGGACTGGCTACACCTTC
cdr3_aa: CATRSATGTGYTF
cdr3_length: 13
v_call: TRBV15
j_call: TRBJ1-2
d_call: .
clone_size: many

cdr3_nt: TGTGCCAGCAGCTCCAAGTTCGCTTCTGGAAACACCATATATTTT
cdr3_aa: CASSSKFASGNTIYF
cdr3_length: 15
v_call: TRBV7-9
j_call: TRBJ1-3
d_call: .
clone_size: .

cdr3_nt: TGTGCCAGTAGCTTGACAGGGCTGGGTAATCAGCCCCAGCATTTT
cdr3_aa: CASSLTGLGNQPQHF
cdr3_length: 15
v_call: TRBV19
j_call: TRBJ1-5
d_call: TRBD1
clone_size: few

cdr3_nt: TGTGCCAGCAGCTTCGTGGAGGTTCACAATGAGCAGTTCTTC
cdr3_aa: CASSFVEVHNEQFF
cdr3_length: 14
v_call: TRBV5-6
j_call: TRBJ2-1
d_call: .
clone_size: many

cdr3_nt: TGCGCCAGCAGCTGGCGGACTAGCGGGAACACAGATACGCAGTATTTT
cdr3_aa: CASSWRTSGNTDTQYF
cdr3_length: 16
v_call: TRBV5-1
j_call: TRBJ2-3
d_call: TRBD2
clone_size: .

cdr3_nt: TGCAGTGCTAGAGATCTCATGGGGCAGCGGGGAGGGCAAGAGACCCAGTACTTC
cdr3_aa: CSARDLMGQRGGQETQYF
cdr3_length: 18
v_call: TRBV20-1
j_call: TRBJ2-5
d_call: TRBD2
clone_size: .

cdr3_nt: TGCAGTGCTAGAGACTACCCGTCTTTTTTCGGAAGGACCTACGAGCAGTACTTC
cdr3_aa: CSARDYPSFFGRTYEQYF
cdr3_length: 18
v_call: TRBV20-1
j_call: TRBJ2-7
d_call: .
clone_size: few

cdr3_nt: TGTGCCAGCAGTGCTGACCGAGGGGACATGGGTGAGCAGTACTTC
cdr3_aa: CASSADRGDMGEQYF
cdr3_length: 15
v_call: TRBV2
j_call: TRBJ2-7
d_call: .
clone_size: .

cdr3_nt: TGTGCCACCAGCAGAGGAGGGGCAGGGCGAAACTATGGCTACACCTTC
cdr3_aa: CATSRGGAGRNYGYTF
cdr3_length: 16
v_call: TRBV15
j_call: TRBJ1-2
d_call: .
clone_size: .

cdr3_nt: TGTGCCAGCACTCCAGCGGGTTCCGGGGAGCTGTTTTTT
cdr3_aa: CASTPAGSGELFF
cdr3_length: 13
v_call: TRBV7-2
j_call: TRBJ2-2
d_call: .
clone_size: few

cdr3_nt: TGTGCCAGCAGCCAAGATTACGATTTTGGGGGCTACACCTTC
cdr3_aa: CASSQDYDFGGYTF
cdr3_length: 14
v_call: TRBV4-2
j_call: TRBJ1-2
d_call: .
clone_size: .

cdr3_nt: TGTGCCAGCAGCTTAAGGACTGCGCACACCGGGGAGCTGTTTTTT
cdr3_aa: CASSLRTAHTGELFF
cdr3_length: 15
v_call: TRBV7-3
j_call: TRBJ2-2
d_call: .
clone_size: .

cdr3_nt: TGTGCCAGCAATTCCCCCAACACCGGGGAGCTGTTTTTT
cdr3_aa: CASNSPNTGELFF
cdr3_length: 13
v_call: TRBV6-2/TRBV6-3
j_call: TRBJ2-2
d_call: .
clone_size: few

cdr3_nt: TGTGCCAGCAGAGCCGCCAGGGGAGGTTCACCCCTCCACTTT
cdr3_aa: CASRAARGGSPLHF
cdr3_length: 14
v_call: TRBV6-1
j_call: TRBJ1-6
d_call: .
clone_size: .

cdr3_nt: TGTGCCAGCAGCTTAGAAGGGACAGCAAATGAGCAGTTCTTC
cdr3_aa: CASSLEGTANEQFF
cdr3_length: 14
v_call: TRBV11-2
j_call: TRBJ2-1
d_call: TRBD1
clone_size: .

cdr3_nt: TGTGCCAGCAGCCGTCAACAGGGGCACGAGACCCAGTACTTC
cdr3_aa: CASSRQQGHETQYF
cdr3_length: 14
v_call: TRBV11-2
j_call: TRBJ2-5
d_call: TRBD1
clone_size: .

cdr3_nt: TGTGCCAGCAGTTTCCCGGGTAGGGTAGAGACCCAGTACTTC
cdr3_aa: CASSFPGRVETQYF
cdr3_length: 14
v_call: TRBV28
j_call: TRBJ2-5
d_call: .
clone_size: .

cdr3_nt: TGTGCCAGCAGTTCCCTACCAGTGCCCGAGCAGTACTTC
cdr3_aa: CASSSLPVPEQYF
cdr3_length: 13
v_call: TRBV28
j_call: TRBJ2-7
d_call: .
clone_size: few

cdr3_nt: TGTGCCAGCAGTTCGATGGATTCACCCCTCCACTTT
cdr3_aa: CASSSMDSPLHF
cdr3_length: 12
v_call: TRBV28
j_call: TRBJ1-6
d_call: .
clone_size: few

cdr3_nt: TGTGCCAGCAGCGAATCCGGGACCCAGACCCAGCCCCAGCATTTT
cdr3_aa: CASSESGTQTQPQHF
cdr3_length: 15
v_call: TRBV9
j_call: TRBJ1-5
d_call: .
clone_size: few

cdr3_nt: TGTGCCAGCAGCTTAGGTAGCTGGGCGGGAATCAATGAGCAGTTCTTC
cdr3_aa: CASSLGSWAGINEQFF
cdr3_length: 16
v_call: TRBV7-6
j_call: TRBJ2-1
d_call: .
clone_size: few

cdr3_nt: TGTGCCAGCAGCTTAGGCTTGACGAGACAGAGCACAGATACGCAGTATTTT
cdr3_aa: CASSLGLTRQSTDTQYF
cdr3_length: 17
v_call: TRBV11-2
j_call: TRBJ2-3
d_call: .
clone_size: .

cdr3_nt: TGCAGTGCTAGAGATTTTCGGCAGGGCACAGATACGCAGTATTTT
cdr3_aa: CSARDFRQGTDTQYF
cdr3_length: 15
v_call: TRBV20-1
j_call: TRBJ2-3
d_call: .
clone_size: .

cdr3_nt: TGCAGTGCCCCCCGGGAACTACGTATGTACGAGCAGTACTTC
cdr3_aa: CSAPRELRMYEQYF
cdr3_length: 14
v_call: TRBV20-1
j_call: TRBJ2-7
d_call: .
clone_size: .

cdr3_nt: TGTGCCACCGCGGACAATCGAACCTCTGGGGCCAACGTCCTGACTTTC
cdr3_aa: CATADNRTSGANVLTF
cdr3_length: 16
v_call: TRBV24-1
j_call: TRBJ2-6
d_call: .
clone_size: .

cdr3_nt: TGCGCCAGCGGACAGGGAGGAGGGAACATTCAGTACTTC
cdr3_aa: CASGQGGGNIQYF
cdr3_length: 13
v_call: TRBV5-1
j_call: TRBJ2-4
d_call: TRBD1
clone_size: few

cdr3_nt: TGTGCCAGCAGCAGATCAGACACAAATAGCAATCAGCCCCAGCATTTT
cdr3_aa: CASSRSDTNSNQPQHF
cdr3_length: 16
v_call: TRBV5-6
j_call: TRBJ1-5
d_call: .
clone_size: many

cdr3_nt: TGTGCCAGCAGACCTGGGACAGCCGAGCAGTACTTC
cdr3_aa: CASRPGTAEQYF
cdr3_length: 12
v_call: TRBV6-2/TRBV6-3
j_call: TRBJ2-7
d_call: TRBD1
clone_size: .

cdr3_nt: TGTGCCAGCAGTGACAACCCTCGGGGCTCTCCTAGCACAGATACGCAGTATTTT
cdr3_aa: CASSDNPRGSPSTDTQYF
cdr3_length: 18
v_call: TRBV27
j_call: TRBJ2-3
d_call: .
clone_size: few

cdr3_nt: TGTGCCAGCCAAGGTGGACTAGCGGGTTATGAGCAGTTCTTC
cdr3_aa: CASQGGLAGYEQFF
cdr3_length: 14
v_call: TRBV7-2
j_call: TRBJ2-1
d_call: TRBD2
clone_size: .